This T cell receptor beta chain was observed in a study of cytomegalovirus exposure and HLA in healthy donors. In the PCR, 60 Vbeta and 13 Jbeta primers were used. The repertoire was sequenced with immunoSEQ multiplex PCR; TCRdb's copy has only in-frame clones and lacks some. The profile shows about 110,000 clones, roughly 82% of them singletons. General study results and limits: A list of 150 or so TCR beta chains associated with cytomegalovirus was given.

Regarding this clone: The antigen is unknown.

CDR1 and CDR2 from the germline V gene are SGHTA and FQGNSA. The length of the CDR3 is 16 residues. Trimming stripped 4 bases from V and 2 bases from J, with 14 bases between. Sample: PBMCs. The chain couples TRBV7-2 to TRBJ2-2; a possible D gene is TRBD2 (6 bases). The sequence was collected from a human donor in good health. The CDR3 is CASSSPDGGNTGELFF. CDR3 DNA sequence: TGTGCCAGCAGCTCACCCGACGGGGGTAACACCGGGGAGCTGTTTTTT.